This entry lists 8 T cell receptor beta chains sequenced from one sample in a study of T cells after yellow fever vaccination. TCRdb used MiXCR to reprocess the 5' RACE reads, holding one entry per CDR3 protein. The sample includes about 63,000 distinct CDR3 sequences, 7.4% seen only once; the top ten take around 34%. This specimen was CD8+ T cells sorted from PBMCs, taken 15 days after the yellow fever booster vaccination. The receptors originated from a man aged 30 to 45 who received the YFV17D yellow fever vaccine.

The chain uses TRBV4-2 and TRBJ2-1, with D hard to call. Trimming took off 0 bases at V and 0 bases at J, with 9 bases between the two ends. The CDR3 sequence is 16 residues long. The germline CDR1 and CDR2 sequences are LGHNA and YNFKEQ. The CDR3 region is CASSQDWRSSYNEQFF. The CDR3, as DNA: TGTGCCAGCAGCCAAGATTGGCGGTCCTCCTACAATGAGCAGTTCTTC.

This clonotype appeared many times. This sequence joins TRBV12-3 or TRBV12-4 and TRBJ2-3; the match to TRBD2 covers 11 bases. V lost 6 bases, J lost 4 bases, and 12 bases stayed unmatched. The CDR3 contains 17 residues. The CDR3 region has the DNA TGTGCCAGCAGCCACCTCTTAGCGGGAGGGAGTGCAGATACGCAGTATTTT. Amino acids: CASSHLLAGGSADTQYF.

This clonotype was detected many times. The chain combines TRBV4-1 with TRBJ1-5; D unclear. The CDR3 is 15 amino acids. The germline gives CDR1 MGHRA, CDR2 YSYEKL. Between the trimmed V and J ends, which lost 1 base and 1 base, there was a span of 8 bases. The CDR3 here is CASSQGSLSNQPQHF. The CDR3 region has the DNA TGCGCCAGCAGCCAAGGATCACTGAGCAATCAGCCCCAGCATTTT.

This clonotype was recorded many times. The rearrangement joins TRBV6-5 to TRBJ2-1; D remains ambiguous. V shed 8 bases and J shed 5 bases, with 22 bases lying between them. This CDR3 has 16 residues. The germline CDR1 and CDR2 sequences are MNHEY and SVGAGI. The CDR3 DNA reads TGTGCCAGCTCCACCGGCCCCAGCCTCGCGGACAATGAGCAGTTCTTC. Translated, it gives CASSTGPSLADNEQFF.

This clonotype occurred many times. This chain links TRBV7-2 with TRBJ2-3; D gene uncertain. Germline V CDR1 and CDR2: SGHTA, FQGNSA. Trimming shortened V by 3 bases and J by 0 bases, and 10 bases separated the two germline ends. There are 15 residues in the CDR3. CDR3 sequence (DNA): TGTGCCAGCAGCTTTCTTTACACCAGCACAGATACGCAGTATTTT. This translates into CASSFLYTSTDTQYF.

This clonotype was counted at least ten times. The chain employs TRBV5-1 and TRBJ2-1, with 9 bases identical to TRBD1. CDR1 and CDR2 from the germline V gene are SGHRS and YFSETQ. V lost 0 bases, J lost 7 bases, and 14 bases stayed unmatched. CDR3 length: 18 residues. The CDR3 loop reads CASSLGTGDRVGGNEQFF. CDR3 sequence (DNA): TGCGCCAGCAGCTTGGGGACAGGGGACCGGGTGGGAGGAAATGAGCAGTTCTTC.

CDR3 coding DNA: TGTGCCAGCAGTTCCCGAAGGGTGGGCACCGGGGAGCTGTTTTTT. Its protein is CASSSRRVGTGELFF. The chain recombines TRBV27 with TRBJ2-2; D is unresolved. The V gene's germline CDR1 is MNHEY and CDR2 SMNVEV (reference sequence). This CDR3 comprises 15 residues. V lost 4 bases to trimming and J lost 4 bases, with 13 bases between them.

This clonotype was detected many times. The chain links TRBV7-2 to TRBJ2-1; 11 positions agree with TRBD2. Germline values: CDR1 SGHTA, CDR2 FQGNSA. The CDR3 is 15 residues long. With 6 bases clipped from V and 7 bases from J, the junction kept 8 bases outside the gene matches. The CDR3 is CASSIAGGPGNEQFF. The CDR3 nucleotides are TGTGCCAGCAGTATAGCGGGAGGGCCGGGGAATGAGCAGTTCTTC.